This T cell receptor beta chain appears in the sequencing data of a study of T cells in localized non-small cell lung cancer. Germline values: CDR1 LGHNA, CDR2 YNFKEQ. The V and J ends lost 0 bases and 2 bases respectively, with 13 bases between them. The CDR3 runs to 16 residues. Only in-frame clones appear in the TCRdb table, and some are missing; sequencing was by immunoSEQ multiplex PCR. Of 65,000 to 90,000 clones in the sample, 80% are singletons; the top ten hold 19%. The starting material was PBMCs, obtained before any cancer treatment. This sequence joins TRBV4-2 and TRBJ1-2, with D maybe TRBD1 (5 bases). This TCR derives from a man aged 40 to 69 with stage II squamous cell lung carcinoma. CDR3 coding DNA: TGTGCCAGCAGCCAAGATCAAAGACAGACCAACTATGGCTACACCTTC. It specifies CASSQDQRQTNYGYTF.